This T cell receptor (beta chain) was obtained from a study of blood T cell repertoires in COVID-19. Overall study: Both acute and convalescent COVID-19 samples were obtained from the United States, Italy and Spain. T cells, B-cell-depleted T cells, or PBMCs provided the cDNA or gDNA that served as material.

In the original workflow: How many nucleated cells were present was estimated from reference gene primer amplification. Assay: immunoSEQ multiplex PCR; the TCRdb copy retains only in-frame clones and omits some. Clone size and the V and J calls come from that table; the DNA yielded D and trimming. This sample has 300,000 to 350,000 clones, with 65% to 90% found just once. Germline CDR1 is KGHDR and CDR2 is SFDVKD. The CDR3 sequence is 18 residues long. The ends lost 4 bases at V and 7 bases at J; junction bases unmatched: 15. This chain uses TRBV24-1 with TRBJ2-2, with TRBD1 matching over 9 bases. The source material was PBMCs or T cells enriched from blood (not recorded which). This clonotype was obtained from a woman aged 40 to 49 with acute COVID-19. CDR3 coding DNA: TGTGCCACCAGTGACAGAGATAAAGGACAGGGGTATGGCGGGGAGCTGTTTTTT. This encodes CATSDRDKGQGYGGELFF.